One sample yielded the 15 T cell receptor beta chains listed below, sequenced in a study of type 1 and type 2 diabetes patients. The PCR template was genomic DNA. The TCR beta CDR3 region was amplified using 30 forward and 13 reverse primers. A single record per CDR3 protein comes from TCRdb applying MiXCR to the multiplex PCR reads. Of 250,000 or so distinct CDR3 sequences in the sample, roughly 50% are singletons; the top ten hold approximately 15%. Sequencing input: peripheral blood mononuclear cells (PBMCs). These receptors originate from a man aged 18-30 years with type 2 diabetes.

This clonotype appeared a few times. V and J are TRBV6-6 and TRBJ2-7; D is unresolved. The CDR3 sequence is 16 residues long. CDR1 and CDR2 (germline): MNHNY, SVGAGI (reference sequence). V was cut by 7 bases and J by 2 bases, with 21 bases left in between. The CDR3 is CASTDPSSRHTYEQYF. DNA for the CDR3: TGTGCCAGCACAGACCCCAGTTCGAGGCATACCTACGAGCAGTACTTC.

As concerns this clonotype: One end of the junction varies from germline; a read error may be responsible. CDR3 coding DNA: TGTGCTAGCAGCTTAACGGGACTAGCGGGGGGAGAGACCCAGTACTTC. As protein: CASSLTGLAGGETQYF. The chain uses TRBV7-7 and TRBJ2-5; 15 nucleotides align to TRBD2. Germline loops: CDR1 SSHAT, CDR2 FNYEAQ (reference sequence). The CDR3 is 16 amino acids.

V usage is TRBV6-1 and J usage is TRBJ2-4, with D perhaps being TRBD1 or TRBD2 (5 bases each). This CDR3 spans 15 amino acids. Germline CDR1 is MNHNS and CDR2 is SASEGT. V was trimmed by 8 bases and J by 8 bases, leaving 22 bases between them. CDR3 protein: CASEGGPAIGDIQYF. As DNA, the CDR3 is TGTGCCAGCGAGGGCGGACCTGCTATAGGGGACATTCAGTACTTC.

The rearrangement joins TRBV6-6 to TRBJ1-2; no definite D call. The CDR3 is 15 residues long. Germline V lookup: CDR1 MNHNY, CDR2 SVGAGI (reference sequence). The V and J ends lost 0 bases and 1 base respectively, with 9 bases between them. The CDR3 coding sequence is TGTGCCAGCAGTTACTCGGCGGGGATTAACTATGGCTACACCTTC. It translates to CASSYSAGINYGYTF.

The chain has TRBV7-2 and TRBJ1-2, with 9 bases lining up with TRBD1. The CDR3 sequence is 13 residues long. Unmatched junction bases numbered 6, after V lost 5 bases and J lost 8 bases. CDR1 SGHTA and CDR2 FQGNSA come from the germline V gene. The CDR3, as DNA: TGTGCCAGCAGCCCTGACAGGGGGGAAGGCTACACCTTC. Amino acid sequence: CASSPDRGEGYTF.

This chain joins TRBV7-8 and TRBJ2-3; the D gene is possibly TRBD2 (7 bases). The CDR3 is made up of 16 amino acids. Germline V gene data show CDR1 as SGHVS and CDR2 as FQNEAQ. Trimming removed 1 base at V and 5 bases at J, with 16 bases between. The CDR3 coding sequence is TGTGCCAGCAGCTTAGAGACTGGCGGGGGACAAGATACGCAGTATTTT. Translation gives CASSLETGGGQDTQYF.

This clonotype has ten or more counts. This chain joins TRBV19 and TRBJ1-1, with D unclear. Germline-derived CDR1 and CDR2 are LNHDA and SQIVND (reference sequence). The CDR3 has 14 amino acids. Trimming took 5 bases from V and 0 from J, leaving 10 bases between them. The CDR3 region is CASSGFVLNTEAFF. Written as DNA, the CDR3 is TGTGCCAGTAGTGGCTTTGTACTGAACACTGAAGCTTTCTTT.

This clonotype was detected only a few times. CDR3 sequence (DNA): TGTGCCTGGAGCTCACCGGGACAGGGCGGTCAGCCCCAGCATTTT. It codes for CAWSSPGQGGQPQHF. The chain carries TRBV30 and TRBJ1-5; 9 positions match TRBD1. The V gene end was trimmed by 3 bases and the J gene end by 6 bases; junction bases not matched to a gene: 9. This CDR3 has 15 amino acids. Germline CDR1 and CDR2: GTSNPN and SVGIG (reference sequence).

This sequence joins TRBV7-6 and TRBJ2-1; TRBD2 matches 9 bases. CDR3 length equals 16 residues. J was trimmed by 5 bases and V by 1 base; bases with no gene match: 6. Germline V lookup: CDR1 SGHVS, CDR2 FNYEAQ. The CDR3 DNA follows: TGTGCCAGCAGCTTAGGGGCGGGGGGGCCCAACAATGAGCAGTTCTTC. It yields the protein CASSLGAGGPNNEQFF.

As regards this clonotype: One end of the junction fails to match germline, which may point to a read error. The rearrangement uses TRBV4-1 and TRBJ2-7; the D is unclear. The germline V gene encodes CDR1 MGHRA and CDR2 YSYEKL. This CDR3 spans 16 amino acids. CDR3 nucleotide sequence: TGTGCCAGCAGTTTAACCCCTAAGGGTATAACGGTCGAGCAGTACTTC. This encodes CASSLTPKGITVEQYF.

J is TRBJ2-5 and V is TRBV6-6; D not resolved. The germline gives CDR1 MNHNY, CDR2 SVGAGI (reference sequence). This CDR3 spans 13 amino acids. V was clipped by 9 bases and J by 0 bases, with 11 bases between them. In DNA form, the CDR3 reads TGTGCCAGTACACAGCAGTACCAAGAGACCCAGTACTTC. It specifies CASTQQYQETQYF.

This clonotype has just one count. The chain has TRBV20-1 and TRBJ1-5, with D tentatively TRBD1 (5 bases). The ends were cut back, 5 bases at V and 1 base at J, with 12 bases in the middle. Germline lookup yields CDR1 DFQATT and CDR2 SNEGSKA (reference sequence). The CDR3 totals 14 residues. The CDR3 loop is CSAYEGFSNQPQHF. The CDR3 DNA reads as TGCAGTGCTTATGAGGGGTTCAGCAATCAGCCCCAGCATTTT.

This clonotype appeared a few times. The chain joins TRBV6-5 to TRBJ2-7; 8 bases are shared with TRBD1. The CDR3 is made up of 14 amino acids. Germline values: CDR1 MNHEY, CDR2 SVGAGI. With 6 bases clipped from V and 1 base from J, the junction kept 5 bases outside the gene matches. In DNA form, the CDR3 reads TGTGCCAGCAGCCCGGGACAGGAGTCCTACGAGCAGTACTTC. Its translation is CASSPGQESYEQYF.

The gene calls are TRBV25-1 and TRBJ1-2; no reliable D call. The V gene lost 4 bases and the J gene lost 5 bases, with 5 bases spanning the gap. This CDR3 has 11 residues. The germline CDR1 and CDR2 sequences are MGHDK and SYGVNS. The CDR3 spells CASSGRYGYTF. The CDR3 DNA is TGTGCCAGCAGTGGGCGATATGGCTACACCTTC.

This chain uses TRBV20-1 with TRBJ1-2, with D unresolved. The CDR3 has 13 residues. The V gene lost 5 bases and the J gene lost 7 bases, with 17 bases spanning the gap. Per germline, CDR1 DFQATT and CDR2 SNEGSKA (reference sequence). The CDR3 here is CSAREGPPSGYTF. CDR3 DNA sequence: TGCAGTGCTCGGGAGGGCCCTCCGTCTGGCTACACCTTC.